Following are 10 T cell receptor beta chains from one sample sequenced in a study of T-cell reconstitution after alpha-beta-depleted transplantation in children (dated by TCRdb to 2015 to 2016). This specimen's treatment or condition label, per the study, means: allogeneic hematopoietic cell transplantation with graft depleted of TCRalphabeta T cells and CD19 B cells. Library construction relied on PCR. The instrument was an Illumina HiSeq 2500. To normalize quantification of the TCRbeta repertoire, the TCR libraries were built with molecular barcoding that relied on unique molecular identifiers. The public reads were run again by TCRdb, first through fastp at Q25 and then through MiXCR, and only productive beta chains were kept. Merged by CDR3 protein, the rows form single entries marked with the most common genes and DNA. The sample data list 500,000 to 750,000 distinct CDR3 sequences, and under 15% of these were observed just once. 2% to 2.5% of the sample comes from the top ten.

Material: PBMCs, mostly from graft donor cells, obtained 360 days after TCRalphabeta/CD19-depleted stem cell transplant. Receptors originate from a male patient aged 10-17 years who had a stem cell transplant for acute myeloid leukemia, so the T cells may come from the graft donor.

This clonotype showed up just a few times. The gene calls are TRBV5-1 and TRBJ2-2; D is uncertain. The length of the CDR3 is 17 residues. In germline, CDR1 is SGHRS, CDR2 YFSETQ. Trimming cost V 1 base and J 2 bases, with 15 bases left between them. CDR3 region: CASSLFAVTINTGELFF. The CDR3 DNA sequence: TGCGCCAGCAGCTTGTTCGCGGTTACAATCAACACCGGGGAGCTGTTTTTT.

This clonotype was counted at least ten times. V gene TRBV7-2 combines with J gene TRBJ2-1; no clear D gene. The germline CDR1 and CDR2 sequences are SGHTA and FQGNSA. The V and J ends lost 5 bases and 0 bases respectively, with 14 bases between them. The CDR3 runs to 16 residues. The CDR3 DNA reads TGTGCCAGCAGCCCCTCCGGAGTAGGCTCCTACAATGAGCAGTTCTTC. Its translation: CASSPSGVGSYNEQFF.

This clonotype appeared a few times. The chain recombines TRBV4-1 with TRBJ2-4; D not certain. The CDR3 totals 18 residues. Germline lookup yields CDR1 MGHRA and CDR2 YSYEKL. Trimming shortened V by 0 bases and J by 0 bases, and 15 bases separated the two germline ends. CDR3 loop: CASSQEIRNPSAKNIQYF. The CDR3 nucleotides read TGCGCCAGCAGCCAAGAGATCAGAAACCCCTCAGCCAAAAACATTCAGTACTTC.

This clonotype was counted only a few times. The chain couples TRBV20-1 to TRBJ2-5, with D tentatively TRBD2 (5 bases). The V end was cut by 5 bases, the J end by 2 bases, with 18 bases between. The CDR3 contains 15 residues. In germline, CDR1 is DFQATT, CDR2 SNEGSKA (reference sequence). In DNA form, the CDR3 reads TGCAGTGCTCGGAGCCGGAAGAGCGGACAAGAGACCCAGTACTTC. The encoded protein is CSARSRKSGQETQYF.

This chain joins TRBV7-2 and TRBJ2-1, with D possibly being TRBD2 (5 bases). CDR1 is SGHTA and CDR2 is FQGNSA in the germline V gene. This CDR3 is 15 amino acids long. Trimming removed 6 bases at V and 0 bases at J, with 12 bases between. The CDR3 coding sequence is TGTGCCAGCAGGGTAAGGGAGCACTCCTACAATGAGCAGTTCTTC. Encoded protein: CASRVREHSYNEQFF.

This clonotype was seen ten or more times. The chain recombines TRBV14 with TRBJ1-1; no definite D call. The CDR3 covers 15 residues. The ends were cut back, 0 bases at V and 10 bases at J, with 18 bases in the middle. CDR1 SGHDN and CDR2 FVKESK come from the germline V gene. CDR3 sequence: CASSQDIPYEKRAFF. The CDR3 coding sequence is TGTGCCAGCAGCCAAGATATCCCTTATGAAAAGCGAGCTTTCTTT.

The sample holds many counts of this clonotype. The chain uses TRBV12-3 or TRBV12-4 and TRBJ2-2; 11 bases match TRBD1. The trim removed 4 bases at V and 6 bases at J, leaving 7 bases unmatched. CDR3 length: 16 amino acids. Here the CDR3 DNA reads TGTGCCAGCAGTTCCGGACAGGGGGCTAAGGCCGGGGAGCTGTTTTTT. Its protein product is CASSSGQGAKAGELFF.

The V call is TRBV11-2, the J call TRBJ2-3; the D gene is possibly TRBD1 (6 bases). The CDR3 sequence is 15 residues long. Germline assignment: CDR1 SGHAT and CDR2 FQNNGV. The germline V and J ends were trimmed by 4 bases and 0 bases, with 11 bases remaining between them. The CDR3 bases are TGTGCCAGCAGCTCGCTTCAGGGGAGCACAGATACGCAGTATTTT. Residues: CASSSLQGSTDTQYF.

This clonotype was observed a few times. V is TRBV9 and J is TRBJ2-1, with D possibly being TRBD1 or TRBD2 (5 bases each). Deletions cut 2 bases from V and 1 base from J, with 16 bases between. Germline-derived CDR1 and CDR2 are SGDLS and YYNGEE. This CDR3 spans 17 amino acids. The CDR3 DNA is TGTGCCAGCAGCGTCCCCCCCGGGACGGCTTCCTACAATGAGCAGTTCTTC. Its translation is CASSVPPGTASYNEQFF.

CDR3 in DNA: TGTGCCAGCAGATGGGACTTGGCTAACACCGGGGAGCTGTTTTTT. Its protein is CASRWDLANTGELFF. V usage is TRBV6-2 or TRBV6-3 and J usage is TRBJ2-2; a possible D gene is TRBD2 (6 bases). Germline loops: CDR1 MNHEY, CDR2 SVGEGT. The CDR3 totals 15 residues. The V end lost 6 bases, the J end lost 2 bases, and 13 bases lay between the germline ends.